This record concerns one TCR beta chain sequence. The antigen remains unidentified. Noted time point: week 5, during vaccination. Vaccination comprised doses that each held 300 ug of mutant IDH1 20-mer peptide, plus topical imiquimod. Only in-frame clones appear in the TCRdb table, and some are missing; sequencing was by immunoSEQ multiplex PCR. The table includes roughly 40,000 clones, about 89% detected once. The data originate from a study of a mutant IDH1 vaccine in newly diagnosed glioma. Study information: Across weeks 1, 3, 5, 7, 11, 15, 19 and 23, patients received a vaccination each time, eight in all. Onset of vaccination occurred 4-6 weeks following radiotherapy alone, or with temozolomide cycles.

Study results and caveats: Researchers report vaccine-induced immune responses in about 93% of patients. Pseudoprogression seemed unrelated to changes in top peripheral T cell clonotypes.

Trimming cost V 6 bases and J 0 bases, with 14 bases left between them. Germline V gives CDR1 SQVTM, CDR2 ANQGSEA. This CDR3 region has 15 residues. Here the sequenced sample was PBMCs, taken from a glioma patient whose treatment included an IDH1 peptide vaccine. The source is a man in his fifties with glioma. This chain uses TRBV29-1 with TRBJ2-2, with D tentatively TRBD2 (5 bases). This chain's CDR3 is CSVLRGATNTGELFF. In nucleotides, the CDR3 is TGCAGCGTCCTACGGGGAGCTACGAACACCGGGGAGCTGTTTTTT.